The clone carrying this TCR beta chain has a single count. The authors' processing: Reference gene primer amplification yielded estimated nucleated cell counts. Repertoires were generated with immunoSEQ multiplex PCR, while TCRdb's copy carries only in-frame clones and drops some. V, J and clone size were drawn from that table, and D and trimming were deduced from the DNA. Among about 230,000 clones listed, over 65% were seen once. This sample was included in a study of blood T cell repertoires in COVID-19. Study-level background: Whether acute or convalescent, the COVID-19 samples came from the United States, Italy and Spain.

The TCR was taken from a woman aged 70-85 years with active or convalescent COVID-19. The sequenced material came from peripheral blood.

For the CDR3, the DNA is TGTGCCAGCAGCTTGGATCGGGGAGGGACCCAGTACTTC. It is translated as CASSLDRGGTQYF. This sequence joins TRBV5-4 and TRBJ2-5; D might be TRBD2 (6 bases). The CDR3 has 13 residues. Germline V CDR1 and CDR2: SGHNT, YYREEE (reference sequence). V lost 0 bases and J lost 7, with 10 bases in between.